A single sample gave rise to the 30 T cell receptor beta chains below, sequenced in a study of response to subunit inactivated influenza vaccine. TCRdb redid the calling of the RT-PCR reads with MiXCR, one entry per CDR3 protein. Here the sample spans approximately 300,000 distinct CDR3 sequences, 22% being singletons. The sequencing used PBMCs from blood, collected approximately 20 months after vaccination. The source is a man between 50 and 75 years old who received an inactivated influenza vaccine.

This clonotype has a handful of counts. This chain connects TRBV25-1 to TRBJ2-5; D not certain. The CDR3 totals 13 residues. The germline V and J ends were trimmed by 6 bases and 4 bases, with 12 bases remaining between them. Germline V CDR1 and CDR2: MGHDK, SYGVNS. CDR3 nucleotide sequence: TGTGCCAGCAGCCTCCCCGCCTCAGAGACCCAGTACTTC. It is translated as CASSLPASETQYF.

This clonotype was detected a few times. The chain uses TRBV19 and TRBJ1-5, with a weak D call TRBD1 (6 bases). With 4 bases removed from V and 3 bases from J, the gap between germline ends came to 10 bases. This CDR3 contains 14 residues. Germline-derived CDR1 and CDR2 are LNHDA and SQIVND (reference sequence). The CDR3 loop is CASSTRDINQPQHF. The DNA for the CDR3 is TGTGCCAGTAGTACCCGGGACATCAATCAGCCCCAGCATTTT.

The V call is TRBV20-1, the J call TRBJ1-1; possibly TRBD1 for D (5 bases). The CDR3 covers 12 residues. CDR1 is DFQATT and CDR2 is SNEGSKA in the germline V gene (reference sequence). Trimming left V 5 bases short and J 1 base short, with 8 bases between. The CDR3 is CSALGGNTEAFF. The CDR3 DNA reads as TGCAGTGCTCTGGGGGGGAACACTGAAGCTTTCTTT.

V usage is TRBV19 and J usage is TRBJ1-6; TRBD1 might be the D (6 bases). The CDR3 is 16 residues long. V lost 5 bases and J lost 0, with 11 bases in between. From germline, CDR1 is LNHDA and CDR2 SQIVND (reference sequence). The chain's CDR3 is CASSGGQSSYNSPLHF. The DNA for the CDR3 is TGTGCCAGTAGTGGAGGACAGAGCTCCTATAATTCACCCCTCCACTTT.

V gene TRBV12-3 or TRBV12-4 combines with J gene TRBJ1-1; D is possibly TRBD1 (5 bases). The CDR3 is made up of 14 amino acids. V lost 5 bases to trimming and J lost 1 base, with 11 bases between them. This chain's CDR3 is CASSTGRRNTEAFF. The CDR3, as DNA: TGTGCCAGCAGTACAGGACGGAGGAACACTGAAGCTTTCTTT.

The CDR3 reads CASSLGVWEKANEKLFF. In DNA, the CDR3 is TGCGCCAGCAGCTTGGGGGTCTGGGAAAAGGCTAATGAAAAACTGTTTTTT. The chain is built from TRBV5-1 and TRBJ1-4; D remains unclear. Trimming stripped 0 bases from V and 3 bases from J, with 15 bases between. Germline CDR1 and CDR2: SGHRS and YFSETQ. There are 17 residues in the CDR3.

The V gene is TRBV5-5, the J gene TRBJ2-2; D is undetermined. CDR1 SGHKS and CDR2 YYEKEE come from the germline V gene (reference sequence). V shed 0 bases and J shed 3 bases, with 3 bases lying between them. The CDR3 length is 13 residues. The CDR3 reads CASSLVDTGELFF. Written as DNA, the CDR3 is TGTGCCAGCAGCTTGGTGGACACCGGGGAGCTGTTTTTT.

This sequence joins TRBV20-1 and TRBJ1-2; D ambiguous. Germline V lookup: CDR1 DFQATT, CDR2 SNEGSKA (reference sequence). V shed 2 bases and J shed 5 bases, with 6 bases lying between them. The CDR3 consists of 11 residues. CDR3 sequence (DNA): TGCAGTGCTAGACAACTATATGGCTACACCTTC. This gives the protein CSARQLYGYTF.

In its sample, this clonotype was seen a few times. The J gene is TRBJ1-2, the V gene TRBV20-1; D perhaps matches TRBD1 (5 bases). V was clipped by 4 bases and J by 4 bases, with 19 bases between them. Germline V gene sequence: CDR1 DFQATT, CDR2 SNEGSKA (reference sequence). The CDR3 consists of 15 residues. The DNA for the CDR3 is TGCAGTGCTACTGCCGGGACCCTCTTTACCTATGGCTACACCTTC. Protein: CSATAGTLFTYGYTF.

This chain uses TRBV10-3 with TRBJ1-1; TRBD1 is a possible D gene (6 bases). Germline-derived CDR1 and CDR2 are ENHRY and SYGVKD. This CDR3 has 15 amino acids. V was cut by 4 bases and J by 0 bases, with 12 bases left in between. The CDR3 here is CAISGGTRLNTEAFF. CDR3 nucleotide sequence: TGTGCCATCAGTGGAGGGACACGGTTGAACACTGAAGCTTTCTTT.

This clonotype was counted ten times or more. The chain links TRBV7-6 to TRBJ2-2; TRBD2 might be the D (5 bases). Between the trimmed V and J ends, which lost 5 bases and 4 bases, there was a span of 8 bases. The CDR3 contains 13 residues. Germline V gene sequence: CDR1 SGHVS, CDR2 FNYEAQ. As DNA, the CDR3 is TGTGCCAGCAGCGATAGCGTCACCGGGGAGCTGTTTTTT. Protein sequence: CASSDSVTGELFF.

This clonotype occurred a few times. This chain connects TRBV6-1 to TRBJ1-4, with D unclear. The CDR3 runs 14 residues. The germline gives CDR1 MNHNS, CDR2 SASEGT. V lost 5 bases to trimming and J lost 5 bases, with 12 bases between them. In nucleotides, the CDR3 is TGTGCCAGCAGTCTCCGGACGAAGAATGAAAAACTGTTTTTT. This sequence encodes CASSLRTKNEKLFF.

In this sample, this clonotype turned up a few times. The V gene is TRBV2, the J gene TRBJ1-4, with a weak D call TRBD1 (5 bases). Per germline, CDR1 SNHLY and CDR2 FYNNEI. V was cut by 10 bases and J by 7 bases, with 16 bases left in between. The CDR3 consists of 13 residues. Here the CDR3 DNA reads TGTGCCATCTCGGGATCTAGGGGTGAAAAACTGTTTTTT. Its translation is CAISGSRGEKLFF.

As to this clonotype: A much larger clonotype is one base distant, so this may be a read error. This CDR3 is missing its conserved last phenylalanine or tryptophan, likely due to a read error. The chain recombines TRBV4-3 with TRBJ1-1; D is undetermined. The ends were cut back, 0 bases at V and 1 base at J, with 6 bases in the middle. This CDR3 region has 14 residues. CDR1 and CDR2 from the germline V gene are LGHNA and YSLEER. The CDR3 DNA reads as TGCGCCAGCAGCCAAGATTGGGGGAACACTGAAGCTTTCTTA. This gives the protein CASSQDWGNTEAFL.

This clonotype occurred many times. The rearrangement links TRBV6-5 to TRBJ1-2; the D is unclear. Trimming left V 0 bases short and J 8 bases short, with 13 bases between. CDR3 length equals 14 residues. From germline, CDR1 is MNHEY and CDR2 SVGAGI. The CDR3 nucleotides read TGTGCCAGCAGTTACTCGGCATCCTCAATAGGCTACACCTTC. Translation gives CASSYSASSIGYTF.

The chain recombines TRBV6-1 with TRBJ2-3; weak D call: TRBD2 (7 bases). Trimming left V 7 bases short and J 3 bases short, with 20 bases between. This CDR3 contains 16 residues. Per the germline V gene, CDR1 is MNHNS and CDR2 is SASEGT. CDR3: CASKILGGATTDTQYF. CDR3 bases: TGTGCCAGCAAAATCCTAGGGGGGGCGACGACAGATACGCAGTATTTT.

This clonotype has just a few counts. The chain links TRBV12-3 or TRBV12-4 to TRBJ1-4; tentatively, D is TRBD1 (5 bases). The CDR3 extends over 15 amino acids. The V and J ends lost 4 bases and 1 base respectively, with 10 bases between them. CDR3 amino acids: CASSSAGGTNEKLFF. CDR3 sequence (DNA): TGTGCCAGCAGTTCTGCTGGGGGAACTAATGAAAAACTGTTTTTT.

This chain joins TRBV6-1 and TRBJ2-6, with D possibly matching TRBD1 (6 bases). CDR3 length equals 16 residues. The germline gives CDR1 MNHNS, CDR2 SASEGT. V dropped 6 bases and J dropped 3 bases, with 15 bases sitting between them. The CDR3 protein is CASSQNPGVGANVLTF. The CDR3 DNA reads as TGTGCCAGCAGCCAGAATCCAGGGGTTGGGGCCAACGTCCTGACTTTC.

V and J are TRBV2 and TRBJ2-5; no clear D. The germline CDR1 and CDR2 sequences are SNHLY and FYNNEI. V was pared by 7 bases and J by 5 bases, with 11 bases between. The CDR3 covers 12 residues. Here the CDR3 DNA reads TGTGCCAGCATGGATCCTCGGGAGACCCAGTACTTC. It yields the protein CASMDPRETQYF.

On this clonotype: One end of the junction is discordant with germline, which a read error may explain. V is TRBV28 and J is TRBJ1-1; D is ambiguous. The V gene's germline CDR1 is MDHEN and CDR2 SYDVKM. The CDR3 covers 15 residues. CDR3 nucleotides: TGTGCCAGCAGGTTATGGAGGGCTTTGAACACTGAAGCTTTCTTT. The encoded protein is CASRLWRALNTEAFF.

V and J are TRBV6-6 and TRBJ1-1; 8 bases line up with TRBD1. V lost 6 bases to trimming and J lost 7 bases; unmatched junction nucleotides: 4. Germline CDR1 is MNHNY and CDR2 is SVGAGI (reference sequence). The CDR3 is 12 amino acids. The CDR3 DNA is TGTGCCAGCAGGGGGGACAGGAGTGAAGCTTTCTTT. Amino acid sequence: CASRGDRSEAFF.

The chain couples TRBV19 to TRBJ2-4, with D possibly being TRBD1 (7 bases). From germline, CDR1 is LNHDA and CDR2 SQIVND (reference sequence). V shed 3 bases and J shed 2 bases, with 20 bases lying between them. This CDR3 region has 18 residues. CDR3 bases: TGTGCCAGTAGTATCGGGTGGAGGGGGCGAACTCCCAAAAACATTCAGTACTTC. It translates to CASSIGWRGRTPKNIQYF. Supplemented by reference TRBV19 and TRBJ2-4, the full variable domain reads DGGITQSPKYLFRKEGQNVTLSCEQNLNHDAMYWYRQDPGQGLRLIYYSQIVNDFQKGDIAEGYSVSREKKESFPLTVTSAQKNPTAFYLCASSIGWRGRTPKNIQYFGAGTRLSVL.

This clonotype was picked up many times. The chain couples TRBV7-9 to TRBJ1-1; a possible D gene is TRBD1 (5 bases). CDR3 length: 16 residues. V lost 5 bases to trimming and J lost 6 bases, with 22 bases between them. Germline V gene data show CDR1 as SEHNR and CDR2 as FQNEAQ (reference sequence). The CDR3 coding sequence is TGTGCCAGCAGCCCTGACCCTGGGGGTGGAGCGGCTGAAGCTTTCTTT. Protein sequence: CASSPDPGGGAAEAFF.

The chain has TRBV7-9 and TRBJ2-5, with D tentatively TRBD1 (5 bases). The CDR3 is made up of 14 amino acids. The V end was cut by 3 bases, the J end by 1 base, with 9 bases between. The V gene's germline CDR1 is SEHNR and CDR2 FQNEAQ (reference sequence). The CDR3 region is CASSFDSLQETQYF. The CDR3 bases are TGTGCCAGCAGCTTCGACAGCCTCCAAGAGACCCAGTACTTC.

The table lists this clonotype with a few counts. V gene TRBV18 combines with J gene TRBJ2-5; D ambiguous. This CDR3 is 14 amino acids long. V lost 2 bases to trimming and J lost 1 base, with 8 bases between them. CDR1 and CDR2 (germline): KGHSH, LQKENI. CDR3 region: CASSPLALQETQYF. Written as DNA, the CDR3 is TGTGCCAGCTCACCATTGGCACTCCAAGAGACCCAGTACTTC.

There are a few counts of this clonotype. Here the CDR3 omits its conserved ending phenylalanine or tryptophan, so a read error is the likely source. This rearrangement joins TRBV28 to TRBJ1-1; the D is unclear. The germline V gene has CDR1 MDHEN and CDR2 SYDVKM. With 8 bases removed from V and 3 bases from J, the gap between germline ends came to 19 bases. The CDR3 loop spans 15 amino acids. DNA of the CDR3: TGTGCCAGCCAGACGACCGGATTGCTAGACACTGAAGCTTTCCTT. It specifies CASQTTGLLDTEAFL.

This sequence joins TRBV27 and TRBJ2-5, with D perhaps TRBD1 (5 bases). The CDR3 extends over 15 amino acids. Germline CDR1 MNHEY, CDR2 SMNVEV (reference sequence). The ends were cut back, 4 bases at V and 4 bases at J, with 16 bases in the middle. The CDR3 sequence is CASSSSVGPGETQYF. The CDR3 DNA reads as TGTGCCAGCAGTTCCTCTGTGGGGCCCGGAGAGACCCAGTACTTC.

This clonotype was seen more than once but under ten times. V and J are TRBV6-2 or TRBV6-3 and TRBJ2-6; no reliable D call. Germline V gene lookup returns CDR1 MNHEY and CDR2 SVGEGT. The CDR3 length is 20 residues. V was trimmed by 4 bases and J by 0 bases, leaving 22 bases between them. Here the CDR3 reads CASSFLGLGAGDSGANVLTF. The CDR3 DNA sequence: TGTGCCAGCAGTTTCCTAGGGTTAGGTGCAGGCGACTCTGGGGCCAACGTCCTGACTTTC.

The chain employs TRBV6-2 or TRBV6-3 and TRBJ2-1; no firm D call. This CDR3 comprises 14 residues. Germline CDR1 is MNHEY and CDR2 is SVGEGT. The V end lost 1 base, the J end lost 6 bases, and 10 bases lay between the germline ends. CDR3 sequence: CASSYWRPFNEQFF. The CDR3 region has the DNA TGTGCCAGCAGTTACTGGCGCCCCTTCAATGAGCAGTTCTTC.

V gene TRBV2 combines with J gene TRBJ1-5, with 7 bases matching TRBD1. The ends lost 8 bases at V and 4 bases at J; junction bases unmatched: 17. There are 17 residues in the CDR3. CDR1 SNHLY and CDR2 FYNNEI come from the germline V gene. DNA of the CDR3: TGTGCCAGCGGAACAACCGACAGGGAGAGGGGTAATCAGCCCCAGCATTTT. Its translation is CASGTTDRERGNQPQHF.